The 2 T cell receptor beta chains reported below all come from one sample, sequenced in a study of CD8+CD57+ T cells in acquired aplastic anemia. The template for TCR beta VDJ and CDR3 sequence profiling was genomic DNA. One entry per CDR3 protein, called by TCRdb with MiXCR from the reads. The repertoire holds under 200,000 distinct CDR3 sequences, approximately 51% seen once, with 3.2% in the top ten. Sequencing involved patients with CD8+CD57+ cell expansion previously shown by flow cytometry. The sequencing sample was made of sorted CD4+, CD8+, or CD8+CD57+ T cells (not recorded which) from PBMCs. The receptors here all came from a human donor with aplastic anemia.

The chain is built from TRBV7-2 and TRBJ2-5, with D possibly matching TRBD2 (6 bases). Trimming removed 8 bases from V and 2 bases from J, with 12 bases in between. Germline V gives CDR1 SGHTA, CDR2 FQGNSA. There are 13 residues in the CDR3. This chain's CDR3 is CASGGSRQETQYF. DNA for the CDR3: TGTGCCAGCGGGGGGTCTCGACAAGAGACCCAGTACTTC.

This sequence joins TRBV15 and TRBJ2-7, with unresolved D. CDR3 length: 12 amino acids. The V gene's germline CDR1 is LNHNV and CDR2 YYDKDF (reference sequence). Trimming shortened V by 3 bases and J by 7 bases, and 10 bases separated the two germline ends. The DNA of the CDR3 is TGTGCCACCAGCAGGCCAAGGGAAGAGCAGTACTTC. It codes for CATSRPREEQYF.